This entry lists 28 T cell receptor beta chains sequenced from one sample in a study of T cell responses to AZD1222 COVID-19 vaccine. Clones were sequenced by immunoSEQ multiplex PCR, and TCRdb holds only the in-frame ones, with some missing. The table shows tens of thousands of clones, with over 80% occurring only once. The sample was peripheral blood, taken on day 0 of AZD1222 vaccination. These receptors were taken from an adult in good health.

The chain links TRBV28 to TRBJ2-1, with 7 bases fitting TRBD1. The germline CDR1 and CDR2 sequences are MDHEN and SYDVKM. Germline trimming cut 2 bases from V and 2 bases from J; bases unmatched to any gene: 9. The CDR3 has 17 residues. CDR3 sequence (DNA): TGTGCCAGCAGTTTAGCCCCCGGTCAGGGGGCCTACAATGAGCAGTTCTTC. It encodes CASSLAPGQGAYNEQFF. Based on the CDR3 plus reference TRBV28 and TRBJ2-1, the full variable domain is DVKVTQSSRYLVKRTGEKVFLECVQDMDHENMFWYRQDPGLGLRLIYFSYDVKMKEKGDIPEGYSVSREKKERFSLILESASTNQTSMYLCASSLAPGQGAYNEQFFGPGTRLTVL.

This chain links TRBV6-4 with TRBJ2-2; D is perhaps TRBD1 (6 bases). With 5 bases removed from V and 4 bases from J, the gap between germline ends came to 17 bases. There are 16 residues in the CDR3. The germline V gene encodes CDR1 MRHNA and CDR2 SNTAGT. As DNA, the CDR3 is TGTGCCAGCAGTCCCCTACAGGGAGTAAGCACCGGGGAGCTGTTTTTT. This gives the protein CASSPLQGVSTGELFF.

The sample holds one count of this clone. The CDR3 sequence: CASSIEGTGGETQYF. The CDR3 DNA sequence: TGTGCCAGTAGTATTGAAGGAACGGGAGGAGAGACCCAGTACTTC. The V call is TRBV19, the J call TRBJ2-5; TRBD2 agrees at 7 bases. From germline, CDR1 is LNHDA and CDR2 SQIVND (reference sequence). With V trimmed by 3 bases and J by 4 bases, 8 bases remained unmatched. The CDR3 is made up of 15 amino acids.

V usage is TRBV30 and J usage is TRBJ1-2; D gene unclear. The length of the CDR3 is 14 residues. Per the germline V gene, CDR1 is GTSNPN and CDR2 is SVGIG (reference sequence). V was shortened by 0 bases and J by 2 bases, with 10 bases between the two germline ends. The CDR3 DNA is TGTGCCTGGAGTGTACAGCTCAGAAACTATGGCTACACCTTC. This translates into CAWSVQLRNYGYTF.

This chain connects TRBV7-9 to TRBJ2-3; 9 bases are a match to TRBD1. V shed 1 base, J shed 5 bases, and the junction held 10 bases outside the gene matches. Per the germline V gene, CDR1 is SEHNR and CDR2 is FQNEAQ (reference sequence). The CDR3 has 17 amino acids. The CDR3 bases are TGTGCCAGCAGCTTAGGGGCCGGGACAGGGATATTAGATACGCAGTATTTT. Its translation is CASSLGAGTGILDTQYF.

The rearrangement uses TRBV4-1 and TRBJ1-2; no definite D call. The germline V gene encodes CDR1 MGHRA and CDR2 YSYEKL. The CDR3 contains 15 residues. The V gene lost 1 base and the J gene lost 0 bases, with 9 bases spanning the gap. The CDR3 here is CASSQGNNPNYGYTF. CDR3 coding DNA: TGCGCCAGCAGCCAAGGAAACAATCCTAACTATGGCTACACCTTC.

This chain uses TRBV25-1 with TRBJ2-6; D might be TRBD2 (6 bases). The CDR3 is 16 amino acids. Germline loops: CDR1 MGHDK, CDR2 SYGVNS. Trimming took 6 bases from V and 2 from J, leaving 14 bases between them. CDR3 DNA sequence: TGTGCCAGCAGCCCGAACCGGGGGACTGGGGCCAACGTCCTGACTTTC. This encodes CASSPNRGTGANVLTF.

The rearrangement uses TRBV10-2 and TRBJ1-5; 8 bases line up with TRBD1. The CDR3 has 16 amino acids. Germline CDR1 is WSHSY and CDR2 is SAAADI. Trimming at V came to 3 bases and at J to 11 bases, leaving 15 bases not matched to a gene. The CDR3 sequence: CASSDGFQGAGTSQHF. CDR3 nucleotide sequence: TGCGCCAGCAGTGACGGTTTCCAGGGGGCCGGGACATCCCAGCATTTT.

CDR3 nucleotide sequence: TGTGCCAGCGGAGGGAGTGGCCCAGATACGCAGTATTTT. Amino acid sequence: CASGGSGPDTQYF. The J gene is TRBJ2-3, the V gene TRBV7-8; perhaps TRBD2 as D (6 bases). Trimming removed 8 bases from V and 4 bases from J, with 13 bases in between. The CDR3 loop spans 13 amino acids. Germline values: CDR1 SGHVS, CDR2 FQNEAQ.

V usage is TRBV18 and J usage is TRBJ1-5, with a tentative D call TRBD1 (6 bases). V lost 3 bases, J lost 5 bases, and 8 bases lay in between. This CDR3 has 13 amino acids. From germline, CDR1 is KGHSH and CDR2 LQKENI. CDR3 amino acids: CASSPGQHQPQHF. DNA for the CDR3: TGTGCCAGCTCACCCGGACAGCATCAGCCCCAGCATTTT.

The chain employs TRBV4-1 and TRBJ1-1; 7 positions match TRBD1. V was clipped by 2 bases and J by 4 bases; unmatched bases: 4. Germline assignment: CDR1 MGHRA and CDR2 YSYEKL. The CDR3 spans 14 residues. CDR3 sequence reads: CASSQPRGTTEAFF. In DNA form, the CDR3 reads TGCGCCAGCAGCCAACCCAGGGGGACCACTGAAGCTTTCTTT.

The rearrangement uses TRBV12-3 or TRBV12-4 and TRBJ1-1, with D perhaps TRBD1 (6 bases). The CDR3 contains 13 residues. The germline V and J ends were trimmed by 4 bases and 5 bases, with 11 bases remaining between them. The CDR3 is CASSWDIITEAFF. In nucleotides, the CDR3 is TGTGCCAGCAGTTGGGACATTATAACTGAAGCTTTCTTT.

The chain uses TRBV7-8 and TRBJ1-2; perhaps TRBD1 as D (5 bases). This CDR3 contains 16 residues. The germline V gene encodes CDR1 SGHVS and CDR2 FQNEAQ. Trimming cost V 1 base and J 6 bases, with 18 bases left between them. For the CDR3, the DNA is TGTGCCAGCAGCTTAGACCATGGGCCAGGGAGCGATGGCTACACCTTC. As protein: CASSLDHGPGSDGYTF.

The chain carries TRBV6-1 and TRBJ2-7; D is possibly TRBD2 (5 bases). The length of the CDR3 is 16 residues. Germline values: CDR1 MNHNS, CDR2 SASEGT. The V end was cut by 3 bases, the J end by 0 bases, with 15 bases between. The CDR3 DNA reads as TGTGCCAGCAGTGACCCTTCGCTAGCACGCTCCTACGAGCAGTACTTC. Amino acid sequence: CASSDPSLARSYEQYF.

The chain employs TRBV7-2 and TRBJ2-3; 16 nucleotides agree with TRBD2. The germline V gene encodes CDR1 SGHTA and CDR2 FQGNSA. This CDR3 contains 17 residues. With 5 bases clipped from V and 6 bases from J, the junction kept 8 bases outside the gene matches. This chain's CDR3 is CASSEGLAGGPSDTQYF. The CDR3 region has the DNA TGTGCCAGCAGCGAGGGACTAGCGGGAGGGCCCTCCGATACGCAGTATTTT.

The chain has TRBV28 and TRBJ2-2, with 9 bases that match TRBD1. This CDR3 has 13 residues. Germline V gene sequence: CDR1 MDHEN, CDR2 SYDVKM. With V trimmed by 8 bases and J by 4 bases, 2 bases remained unmatched. Here the CDR3 DNA reads TGTGCCAGCGGACAGGGGAGCACCGGGGAGCTGTTTTTT. This translates into CASGQGSTGELFF.

The chain employs TRBV10-2 and TRBJ2-1, with 7 bases aligning to TRBD2. Trimming removed 8 bases from V and 4 bases from J; junction bases left unmatched: 5. This CDR3 has 13 amino acids. Germline V CDR1 and CDR2: WSHSY, SAAADI. Here the CDR3 DNA reads TGCGCCAGCGGGAGGGGACGGTACAATGAGCAGTTCTTC. This translates into CASGRGRYNEQFF.

The V and J genes are TRBV7-8 and TRBJ1-1; tentatively, D is TRBD1 (5 bases). Germline CDR1 is SGHVS and CDR2 is FQNEAQ. This CDR3 is built from 13 residues. With 5 bases removed from V and 7 bases from J, the gap between germline ends came to 14 bases. The CDR3: CASSAVRDSEAFF. CDR3 DNA sequence: TGTGCCAGCAGCGCAGTCAGGGATAGTGAAGCTTTCTTT. Looking up the rest from reference TRBV7-8 and TRBJ1-1 gives the full variable domain: GAGVSQSPRYKVAKRGQDVALRCDPISGHVSLFWYQQALGQGPEFLTYFQNEAQLDKSGLPSDRFFAERPEGSVSTLKIQRTQQEDSAVYLCASSAVRDSEAFFGQGTRLTVV.

This sequence joins TRBV24-1 and TRBJ2-5; TRBD1 matches 7 bases. From germline, CDR1 is KGHDR and CDR2 SFDVKD. V was pared by 4 bases and J by 7 bases, with 8 bases of the junction left unmatched. CDR3 length equals 14 residues. CDR3 protein: CATSETTGWGTQYF. The CDR3 DNA reads as TGTGCCACCAGTGAGACGACAGGGTGGGGGACCCAGTACTTC.

In its sample, this clone was seen once. This rearrangement joins TRBV19 to TRBJ2-1; possible D gene TRBD1, 5 bases. Germline CDR1 reads LNHDA; CDR2 reads SQIVND (reference sequence). The CDR3 covers 16 residues. Trimming left V 0 bases short and J 6 bases short, with 15 bases between. CDR3 region: CASSIENRAGSNEQFF. CDR3 in DNA: TGTGCCAGTAGTATAGAGAATAGGGCAGGGTCCAATGAGCAGTTCTTC.

The chain combines TRBV28 with TRBJ2-1; D not certain. V was clipped by 5 bases and J by 3 bases, with 14 bases between them. CDR1 MDHEN and CDR2 SYDVKM come from the germline V gene. The CDR3 consists of 15 residues. In nucleotides, the CDR3 is TGTGCCAGCAGTCCCCCAAATACGGGCTACAATGAGCAGTTCTTC. Encoded protein: CASSPPNTGYNEQFF.

CDR3 in DNA: TGTGCCAGCAGCTTAGAGGCGAACACTGAAGCTTTCTTT. It encodes CASSLEANTEAFF. This rearrangement joins TRBV7-9 to TRBJ1-1; no reliable D call. The CDR3 covers 13 residues. Germline V gives CDR1 SEHNR, CDR2 FQNEAQ (reference sequence). The V and J ends lost 1 base and 1 base respectively, with 4 bases between them.

The chain couples TRBV24-1 to TRBJ2-3, with TRBD2 matching 8 bases. Germline lookup yields CDR1 KGHDR and CDR2 SFDVKD. With V trimmed by 7 bases and J by 3 bases, 2 bases remained unmatched. This CDR3 is built from 13 residues. The chain's CDR3 is CATRTSATDTQYF. The CDR3 nucleotides read TGTGCCACCAGGACTAGCGCTACAGATACGCAGTATTTT.

V and J are TRBV2 and TRBJ1-1, with 8 bases matching TRBD1. Germline CDR1 and CDR2: SNHLY and FYNNEI. After removal of 9 bases from V and 6 bases from J, the junction contained 12 bases not matched to a gene. CDR3 length equals 14 residues. CDR3 amino acids: CAREPGGEGSEAFF. The CDR3 DNA follows: TGTGCCAGGGAACCAGGGGGCGAGGGCTCTGAAGCTTTCTTT.

This chain joins TRBV30 and TRBJ2-2, with 10 bases that match TRBD2. This CDR3 is built from 15 residues. V lost 7 bases, J lost 1 base, and 6 bases stayed unmatched. CDR1 and CDR2 (germline): GTSNPN, SVGIG (reference sequence). CDR3 coding DNA: TGTGCCTCGTCGGGACTAGCGCTGAACACCGGGGAGCTGTTTTTT. Protein product: CASSGLALNTGELFF.

The chain joins TRBV6-2 or TRBV6-3 to TRBJ2-3; 8 bases match TRBD2. The germline V gene has CDR1 MNHEY and CDR2 SVGEGT. The length of the CDR3 is 15 residues. V gave up 9 bases and J gave up 3 bases; unmatched junction bases: 11. The CDR3 DNA reads TGTGCCAGTAGCCCGGGACTAGTCGTTACAGATACGCAGTATTTT. Translating it yields CASSPGLVVTDTQYF.

In this sample, this clone turned up a few times. J is TRBJ2-5 and V is TRBV7-8; the match to TRBD1 covers 8 bases. CDR3 length: 16 residues. Germline V gene data show CDR1 as SGHVS and CDR2 as FQNEAQ. Trimming cost V 0 bases and J 5 bases; bases outside gene matches: 8. The chain's CDR3 is CASSLAPRGLGETQYF. The CDR3 bases are TGTGCCAGCAGCTTAGCACCCAGGGGGCTAGGGGAGACCCAGTACTTC.

This rearrangement joins TRBV7-3 to TRBJ2-1, with D tentatively TRBD1 (5 bases). The V gene lost 4 bases and the J gene lost 6 bases, with 13 bases spanning the gap. This CDR3 spans 14 amino acids. Germline lookup yields CDR1 SGHTA and CDR2 FQGTGA. The CDR3 DNA reads TGTGCCAGCAGCTCAGCAGGGTTTTCCAATGAGCAGTTCTTC. It specifies CASSSAGFSNEQFF.